This T cell receptor beta chain was documented in a study of control samples from healthy donors and cancer patients (dated by TCRdb to the early 2020s). The library was obtained by the immunoSEQ multiplex PCR assay. This immuneACCESS table, as held by TCRdb, lists in-frame sequences with V and J called but not all clones. Of the missing ones, under half trace to an unresolved V gene in checked studies; the others have no known cause. This sample lists more than 65,000 clones; around 80% were detected once. Approximately 14% of the sample comes from the top ten. Per the germline V gene, SGHAT is the CDR1 and FQNNGV is the CDR2. The junction carries 11 bases between V and J, which are trimmed by 3 bases and 3 bases respectively. The CDR3 spans 15 residues, from the cysteine through the phenylalanine. Of all the DNA, just the CDR3 is kept, 45 bases in frame from base 1. Concerning this clone itself: Its recognized antigen is unknown. No base-level quality is on record; no much larger clone is a single base apart. Other DNA variants within this sample encode the same CDR3.

The source is a man aged 60 to 75 in good health. What was sequenced was blood. In this chain, TRBV11-2 is recombined with TRBJ2-2; no D gene call is confident. CDR3 protein: CASSLTRGDTGELFF. The sequenced DNA: TGTGCCAGCAGCTTGACCCGAGGAGACACCGGGGAGCTGTTTTTT. When the CDR3 is completed using the reference TRBV11-2 and TRBJ2-2 genes on either side, the full variable domain is EAGVAQSPRYKIIEKRQSVAFWCNPISGHATLYWYQQILGQGPKLLIQFQNNGVVDDSQLPKDRFSAERLKGVDSTLKIQPAKLEDSAVYLCASSLTRGDTGELFFGEGSRLTVL.